Listed below are T cell receptor beta chains from one sample, sequenced in a study of T cells in localized non-small cell lung cancer. TCRdb's copy holds only in-frame clones and misses some; the assay was immunoSEQ multiplex PCR. The sample lists approximately 64,000 clones, 85% to 90% occurring once. Material: peripheral blood, obtained before any cancer treatment. The receptors were sampled from a woman aged 35-75 years with stage I lung adenocarcinoma. The CDR3 runs from the conserved cysteine through the conserved F or W. A D gene is named only where the DNA matches it firmly. A clone size is listed for some rows: how often the clone was seen (once, few, many), or a class if it is expanded.

v_gene	d_gene	j_gene	abundance	CDR3aa	CDR3nt
TRBV30	TRBD2	TRBJ2-6	once	CAWSRGAGANVLTF	TGTGCCTGGAGCCGGGGGGCTGGGGCCAACGTCCTGACTTTC
TRBV6-4	-	TRBJ2-1	-	CASSDSDWEAARLGDEQFF	TGTGCCAGCAGTGACTCGGATTGGGAAGCGGCTAGGCTTGGCGATGAGCAGTTCTTC
TRBV30	-	TRBJ2-2	-	CAWSESRAGELFF	TGTGCCTGGAGTGAATCAAGGGCCGGGGAGCTGTTTTTT
TRBV19	-	TRBJ2-7	-	CASSSHGDNTYEQYF	TGTGCCAGTAGTAGCCACGGGGACAACACCTACGAGCAGTACTTC
TRBV6-5	-	TRBJ2-1	-	CASRALEDYNEQFF	TGTGCCAGCAGGGCTCTCGAGGACTACAATGAGCAGTTCTTC
TRBV28	-	TRBJ1-2	-	CASSFRSGEGYTF	TGTGCCAGCAGTTTCCGGTCAGGGGAAGGCTACACCTTC
TRBV4-3	-	TRBJ2-7	-	CASSRVGVSGEQYF	TGCGCCAGCAGCCGCGTGGGAGTATCGGGGGAGCAGTACTTC
TRBV14	TRBD2	TRBJ2-5	once	CASSQGLAGIWETQYF	TGTGCCAGCAGCCAAGGACTAGCGGGTATATGGGAGACCCAGTACTTC
TRBV10-3	-	TRBJ2-7	few	CAISETLGTEQYF	TGTGCCATCAGTGAGACGTTGGGTACCGAGCAGTACTTC
TRBV9	TRBD2	TRBJ2-3	-	CASSVGSGRARTDTQYF	TGTGCCAGCAGCGTAGGAAGCGGGAGGGCTCGCACAGATACGCAGTATTTT
TRBV11-2	-	TRBJ1-1	once	CASRDGRGNTEAFF	TGTGCCAGCAGAGACGGCCGGGGGAACACTGAAGCTTTCTTT
TRBV6-1	-	TRBJ2-1	-	CASEQPSYNEQFF	TGTGCCAGCGAGCAGCCCTCCTACAATGAGCAGTTCTTC
TRBV15	-	TRBJ1-1	-	CATSRDVAGATNTEAFF	TGTGCCACCAGCAGAGATGTCGCAGGGGCGACCAACACTGAAGCTTTCTTT
TRBV11-2	-	TRBJ1-1	-	CASSLMGGATEAFF	TGTGCCAGCAGCTTAATGGGAGGGGCCACTGAAGCTTTCTTT
TRBV5-4	-	TRBJ2-2	once	CASSPDSTLLNTGELFF	TGTGCCAGCAGCCCTGACAGTACCCTACTGAACACCGGGGAGCTGTTTTTT
TRBV5-1	TRBD1	TRBJ2-6	-	CASSLPGQAGANVLTF	TGCGCCAGCAGCTTGCCCGGACAGGCGGGGGCCAACGTCCTGACTTTC
TRBV5-1	-	TRBJ2-7	-	CASSSGTTYEQYF	TGCGCCAGCAGCTCAGGGACGACCTACGAGCAGTACTTC
TRBV6-6	-	TRBJ1-4	-	CASRSRQATNEKLFF	TGTGCCAGCAGGTCCCGGCAAGCAACTAATGAAAAACTGTTTTTT
TRBV11-1	-	TRBJ1-2	-	CASSVPGTKGYTF	TGTGCCAGCAGCGTCCCGGGAACTAAGGGCTACACCTTC
TRBV19	TRBD2	TRBJ2-4	-	CASSITTSGSAKNIQYF	TGTGCCAGTAGTATCACGACTAGCGGGAGTGCCAAAAACATTCAGTACTTC
TRBV5-1	-	TRBJ2-1	-	CASSLAVYNEQFF	TGCGCCAGCAGCTTGGCTGTTTACAATGAGCAGTTCTTC
TRBV30	-	TRBJ1-2	-	CAWSVVSYGYTF	TGTGCCTGGAGTGTAGTTAGTTATGGCTACACCTTC
TRBV6-5	TRBD1	TRBJ1-1	-	CASSFTGGWGTEAFF	TGTGCCAGCAGCTTTACAGGGGGCTGGGGGACTGAAGCTTTCTTT
TRBV7-9	-	TRBJ2-1	-	CASSLDTSYNEQFF	TGTGCCAGCAGCTTAGATACATCATACAATGAGCAGTTCTTC
TRBV14	-	TRBJ1-1	-	CASSLLPTNTEAFF	TGTGCCAGCAGCCTCCTCCCAACGAACACTGAAGCTTTCTTT
TRBV5-6	-	TRBJ2-7	-	CASSPSGGPPYEQYF	TGTGCCAGCAGCCCCTCCGGCGGTCCTCCCTACGAGCAGTACTTC
TRBV19	TRBD2	TRBJ2-1	-	CASRVPRREGRNEQFF	TGTGCCAGTAGGGTCCCTCGGCGGGAGGGCCGGAATGAGCAGTTCTTC
TRBV10-3	-	TRBJ2-1	-	CAISESGWDEQFF	TGTGCCATCAGTGAGTCCGGGTGGGATGAGCAGTTCTTC
TRBV18	TRBD1	TRBJ2-7	-	CASRQGISYEQYF	TGTGCCAGCAGACAGGGTATCTCCTACGAGCAGTACTTC
TRBV5-8	TRBD1	TRBJ2-1	-	CASSFRGQPYNEQFF	TGTGCCAGCAGCTTTAGGGGACAGCCCTACAATGAGCAGTTCTTC
TRBV19	TRBD1	TRBJ2-1	-	CASTRDSNNEQFF	TGTGCCAGTACGAGGGACAGCAACAATGAGCAGTTCTTC
TRBV6-4	-	TRBJ2-7	-	CASSSDSAGEQYF	TGTGCCAGCTCCTCTGATTCAGCAGGGGAGCAGTACTTC
TRBV5-1	-	TRBJ2-3	-	CASSLANGFTDTQYF	TGCGCCAGCAGCTTGGCCAATGGTTTCACAGATACGCAGTATTTT
TRBV28	-	TRBJ1-1	-	CASSLGPSGVNTEAFF	TGTGCCAGCAGTTTAGGCCCCTCGGGGGTCAACACTGAAGCTTTCTTT
TRBV27	TRBD1	TRBJ2-7	once	CASRGTGSGYEQYF	TGTGCCAGCAGGGGGACAGGGAGTGGTTACGAGCAGTACTTC
TRBV6-5	-	TRBJ1-2	-	CASSLTGISYGYTF	TGTGCCAGCAGTCTCACAGGGATCTCATATGGCTACACCTTC
TRBV27	-	TRBJ2-3	-	CASSLGHKQGDTQYF	TGTGCCAGCAGTTTGGGACATAAGCAAGGAGATACGCAGTATTTT
TRBV18	TRBD1	TRBJ1-1	-	CASSPPWGQGNTEAFF	TGTGCCAGCTCACCACCGTGGGGACAGGGGAACACTGAAGCTTTCTTT
TRBV6-5	TRBD1	TRBJ1-1	once	CASSQQGAADTEAFF	TGTGCCAGCAGCCAACAGGGGGCGGCAGACACTGAAGCTTTCTTT
TRBV6-5	TRBD1	TRBJ1-4	-	CASRPTGGIEKLFF	TGTGCCAGCAGACCTACAGGGGGTATTGAAAAACTGTTTTTT
TRBV7-9	-	TRBJ2-1	-	CASSFESRAGEQFF	TGTGCCAGCAGCTTTGAAAGTAGGGCCGGTGAGCAGTTCTTC
TRBV13	-	TRBJ2-3	-	CASSSGRDTQYF	TGTGCCAGCAGCTCCGGCCGGGATACGCAGTATTTT
TRBV12-5	TRBD1	TRBJ1-5	-	CASGPETGGEQPQHF	TGTGCTAGTGGTCCGGAGACAGGGGGCGAGCAGCCCCAGCATTTT
TRBV18	TRBD1	TRBJ1-3	-	CASSMTGISGNTIYF	TGTGCCAGCTCAATGACAGGGATTTCTGGAAACACCATATATTTT
TRBV2	-	TRBJ1-1	-	CASSEAGEGTEAFF	TGTGCCAGCAGTGAAGCGGGGGAGGGCACTGAAGCTTTCTTT
TRBV5-6	TRBD1	TRBJ1-2	-	CASSLWETGGVDGYTF	TGTGCCAGCAGCTTGTGGGAGACAGGGGGCGTAGATGGCTACACCTTC